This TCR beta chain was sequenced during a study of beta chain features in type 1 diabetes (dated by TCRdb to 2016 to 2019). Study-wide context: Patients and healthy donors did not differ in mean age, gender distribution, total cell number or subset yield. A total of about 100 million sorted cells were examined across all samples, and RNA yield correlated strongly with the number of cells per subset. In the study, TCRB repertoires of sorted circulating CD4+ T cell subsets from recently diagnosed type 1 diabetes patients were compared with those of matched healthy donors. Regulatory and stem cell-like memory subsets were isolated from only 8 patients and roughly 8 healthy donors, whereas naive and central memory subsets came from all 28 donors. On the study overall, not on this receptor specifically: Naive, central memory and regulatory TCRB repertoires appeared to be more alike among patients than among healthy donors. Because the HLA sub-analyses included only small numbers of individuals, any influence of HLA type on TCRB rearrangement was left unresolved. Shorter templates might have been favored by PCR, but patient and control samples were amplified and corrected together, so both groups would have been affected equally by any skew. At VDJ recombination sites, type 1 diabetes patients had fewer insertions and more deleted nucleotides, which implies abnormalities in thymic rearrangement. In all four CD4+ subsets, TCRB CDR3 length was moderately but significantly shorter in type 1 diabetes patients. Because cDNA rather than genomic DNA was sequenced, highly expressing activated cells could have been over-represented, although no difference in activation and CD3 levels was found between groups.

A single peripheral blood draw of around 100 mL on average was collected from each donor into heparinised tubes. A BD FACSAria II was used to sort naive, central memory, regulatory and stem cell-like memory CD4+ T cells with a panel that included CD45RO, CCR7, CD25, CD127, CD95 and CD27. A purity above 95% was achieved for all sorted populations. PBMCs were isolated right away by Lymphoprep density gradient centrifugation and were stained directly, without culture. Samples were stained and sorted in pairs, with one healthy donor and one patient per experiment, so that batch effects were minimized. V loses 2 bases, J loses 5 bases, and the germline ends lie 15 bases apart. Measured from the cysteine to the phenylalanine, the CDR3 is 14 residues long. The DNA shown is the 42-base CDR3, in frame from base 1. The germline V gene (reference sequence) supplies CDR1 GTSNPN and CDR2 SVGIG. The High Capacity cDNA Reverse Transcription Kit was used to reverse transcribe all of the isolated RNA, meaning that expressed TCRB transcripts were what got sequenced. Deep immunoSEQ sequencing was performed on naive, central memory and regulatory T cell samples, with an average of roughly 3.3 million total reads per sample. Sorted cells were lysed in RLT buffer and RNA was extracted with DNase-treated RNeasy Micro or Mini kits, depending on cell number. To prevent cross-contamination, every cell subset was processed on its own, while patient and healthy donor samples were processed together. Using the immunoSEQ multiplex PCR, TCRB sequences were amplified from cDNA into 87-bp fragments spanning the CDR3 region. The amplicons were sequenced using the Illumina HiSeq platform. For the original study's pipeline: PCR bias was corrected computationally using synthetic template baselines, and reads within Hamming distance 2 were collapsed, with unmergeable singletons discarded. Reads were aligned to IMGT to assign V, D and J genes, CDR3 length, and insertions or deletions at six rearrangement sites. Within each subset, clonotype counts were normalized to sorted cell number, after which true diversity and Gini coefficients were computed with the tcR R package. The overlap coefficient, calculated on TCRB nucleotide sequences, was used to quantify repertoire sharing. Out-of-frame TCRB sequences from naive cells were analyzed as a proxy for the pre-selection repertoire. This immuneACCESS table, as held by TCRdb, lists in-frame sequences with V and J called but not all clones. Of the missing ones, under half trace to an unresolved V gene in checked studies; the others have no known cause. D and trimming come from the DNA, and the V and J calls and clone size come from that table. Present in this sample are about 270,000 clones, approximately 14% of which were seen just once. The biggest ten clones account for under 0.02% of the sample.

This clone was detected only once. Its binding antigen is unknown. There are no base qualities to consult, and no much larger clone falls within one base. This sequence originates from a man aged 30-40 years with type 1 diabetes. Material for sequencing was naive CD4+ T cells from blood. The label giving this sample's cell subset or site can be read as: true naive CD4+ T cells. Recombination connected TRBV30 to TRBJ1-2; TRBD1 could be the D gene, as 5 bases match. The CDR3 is CAWSSTGRGYGYTF. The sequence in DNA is TGTGCCTGGAGTAGTACCGGGCGGGGGTATGGCTACACCTTC.